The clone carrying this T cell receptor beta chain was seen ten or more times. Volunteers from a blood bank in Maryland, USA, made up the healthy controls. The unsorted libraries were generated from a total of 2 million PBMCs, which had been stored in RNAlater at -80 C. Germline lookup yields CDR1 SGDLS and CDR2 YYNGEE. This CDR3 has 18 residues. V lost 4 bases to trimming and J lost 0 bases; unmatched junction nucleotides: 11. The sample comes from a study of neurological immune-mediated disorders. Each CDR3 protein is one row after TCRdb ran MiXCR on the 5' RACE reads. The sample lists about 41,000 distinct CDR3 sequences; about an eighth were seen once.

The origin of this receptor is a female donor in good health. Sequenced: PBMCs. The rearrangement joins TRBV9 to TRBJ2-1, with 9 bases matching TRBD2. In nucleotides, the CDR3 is TGTGCCAGCAGCCCCACAGGGGATAGCGGGAGCTCCTACAATGAGCAGTTCTTC. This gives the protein CASSPTGDSGSSYNEQFF.